Presented here are 12 T cell receptor beta chains from one specimen sequenced in a study of human T cells and chemical hapten exposure. Time point here: patch test 2, 6 weeks after DPC sensitization. Described treatment: therapeutic diphenylcyclopropenone sensitization with weekly scalp DPC. TCRdb reanalysed the RACE reads using MiXCR and keeps one entry per CDR3 protein. The sample consists of 75,000 to 100,000 distinct CDR3 sequences, 9.3% of them appearing once. The sequences come from whole blood, collected in connection with sensitization to the hapten diphenylcyclopropenone (DPC). The receptors come from a middle-aged woman with alopecia areata. Some clones in this sample may be carry-over from other donors' samples.

J is TRBJ2-2 and V is TRBV29-1; no firm D call. Germline CDR1 is SQVTM and CDR2 is ANQGSEA. V shed 4 bases and J shed 3 bases, with 6 bases lying between them. CDR3 length: 12 amino acids. The chain's CDR3 is CSVVLDTGELFF. The CDR3 DNA is TGCAGCGTTGTGCTAGACACCGGGGAGCTGTTTTTT.

There are many counts of this clonotype. The J gene is TRBJ2-7, the V gene TRBV28; D ambiguous. V dropped 7 bases and J dropped 1 base, with 8 bases sitting between them. The CDR3 has 12 residues. Germline CDR1 MDHEN, CDR2 SYDVKM. The CDR3 reads CASTDPSYEQYF. DNA of the CDR3: TGTGCCAGCACTGATCCTTCCTACGAGCAGTACTTC. The full variable domain, its missing parts supplied by reference TRBV28 and TRBJ2-7, is DVKVTQSSRYLVKRTGEKVFLECVQDMDHENMFWYRQDPGLGLRLIYFSYDVKMKEKGDIPEGYSVSREKKERFSLILESASTNQTSMYLCASTDPSYEQYFGPGTRLTVT.

Many counts were recorded for this clonotype. The chain links TRBV28 to TRBJ2-4; D call uncertain. V was trimmed by 3 bases and J by 6 bases, leaving 6 bases between them. Germline V gene data show CDR1 as MDHEN and CDR2 as SYDVKM. The CDR3 consists of 12 residues. The CDR3 DNA reads as TGTGCCAGCAGTTTCATCTCAAACATTCAGTACTTC. Protein product: CASSFISNIQYF.

The rearrangement links TRBV7-2 to TRBJ2-1; tentatively, D is TRBD1 or TRBD2 (5 bases each). CDR3 size: 15 residues. V was cut by 4 bases and J by 6 bases, with 16 bases left in between. Germline loops: CDR1 SGHTA, CDR2 FQGNSA. This CDR3 is CASSWGTRGSNEQFF. The CDR3 DNA reads TGTGCCAGCAGCTGGGGCACGCGTGGGAGCAATGAGCAGTTCTTC.

V is TRBV11-1 and J is TRBJ1-1; D is uncertain. CDR1 and CDR2 from the germline V gene are SGHAT and FQDESV (reference sequence). The CDR3 runs 12 residues. The germline V and J ends were trimmed by 3 bases and 3 bases, with 5 bases remaining between them. CDR3 region: CASSFGHTEAFF. The CDR3 region has the DNA TGTGCCAGCAGCTTCGGGCACACTGAAGCTTTCTTT.

This clonotype was seen many times. A junction boundary mismatches the germline segment, possibly from a read error. The chain joins TRBV7-7 to TRBJ2-2, with 10 bases aligning to TRBD2. Looked up from germline, CDR1 is SSHAT and CDR2 is FNYEAQ (reference sequence). The CDR3 covers 18 residues. The CDR3 nucleotides read TGTGCTAGCAGCTTAGCGTCCCTAGCGGGAGCGGTTACCGGGGAGCTGTTTTTT. Translating gives CASSLASLAGAVTGELFF. The full variable domain, completed using reference TRBV7-7 and TRBJ2-2, is GAGVSQSPRYKVTKRGQDVTLRCDPISSHATLYWYQQALGQGPEFLTYFNYEAQPDKSGLPSDRFSAERPEGSISTLTIQRTEQRDSAMYRCASSLASLAGAVTGELFFGEGSRLTVL.

This clonotype turned up a few times. The V gene is TRBV7-3, the J gene TRBJ2-2, with TRBD1 matching over 8 bases. The CDR3 is 16 amino acids. The germline CDR1 and CDR2 sequences are SGHTA and FQGTGA. Germline trimming cut 6 bases from V and 1 base from J; bases unmatched to any gene: 7. The DNA of the CDR3 is TGTGCCAGCAGTCCTCAGGGGGCCCAGAACACCGGGGAGCTGTTTTTT. As protein: CASSPQGAQNTGELFF. Full variable domain (outside the CDR3, taken from reference TRBV7-3 and TRBJ2-2): GAGVSQTPSNKVTEKGKYVELRCDPISGHTALYWYRQSLGQGPEFLIYFQGTGAADDSGLPNDRFFAVRPEGSVSTLKIQRTERGDSAVYLCASSPQGAQNTGELFFGEGSRLTVL.

The sample holds many counts of this clonotype. This sequence joins TRBV11-2 and TRBJ1-1, with 9 bases matching TRBD1. Germline V gene data show CDR1 as SGHAT and CDR2 as FQNNGV. Trimming removed 5 bases from V and 4 bases from J; junction bases left unmatched: 5. CDR3 size: 14 residues. CDR3 protein: CASSRRDRATEAFF. In nucleotides, the CDR3 is TGTGCCAGCAGCCGGCGGGACAGGGCCACTGAAGCTTTCTTT.

This clonotype appeared many times. This chain connects TRBV6-2 or TRBV6-3 to TRBJ1-5; TRBD1 agrees at 7 bases. The junction had 3 bases not matched to a gene; V was cut back by 7 bases and J by 3 bases. The CDR3 loop spans 13 amino acids. The germline V gene has CDR1 MNHEY and CDR2 SVGEGT. The CDR3 region has the DNA TGTGCCAGCACTGACAGGGTCAATCAGCCCCAGCATTTT. This encodes CASTDRVNQPQHF.

Only a few counts were recorded for this clonotype. The chain is built from TRBV7-2 and TRBJ1-1, with D uncertain. The V end lost 5 bases, the J end lost 1 base, and 11 bases lay between the germline ends. This CDR3 spans 14 amino acids. Germline-derived CDR1 and CDR2 are SGHTA and FQGNSA. CDR3 amino acids: CASSPRPGNTEAFF. The CDR3 coding sequence is TGTGCCAGCAGCCCCCGGCCAGGGAACACTGAAGCTTTCTTT.

This chain connects TRBV20-1 to TRBJ1-2, with 7 positions matching TRBD1. V was pared by 5 bases and J by 4 bases, with 7 bases of the junction left unmatched. Germline-derived CDR1 and CDR2 are DFQATT and SNEGSKA (reference sequence). This CDR3 is built from 13 residues. CDR3 sequence (DNA): TGCAGTGCTGCCAGGACAGGCTTCTATGGCTACACCTTC. Its translation: CSAARTGFYGYTF.

This clonotype has a handful of counts. This chain joins TRBV19 and TRBJ1-2, with unresolved D. V lost 7 bases and J lost 8, with 14 bases in between. The CDR3 has 12 residues. Looked up from germline, CDR1 is LNHDA and CDR2 is SQIVND (reference sequence). The CDR3 nucleotides are TGTGCCAGTACTTTGGGCCCGGCGGGCTACACCTTC. As protein: CASTLGPAGYTF. Full variable domain (rest looked up from reference TRBV19 and TRBJ1-2): DGGITQSPKYLFRKEGQNVTLSCEQNLNHDAMYWYRQDPGQGLRLIYYSQIVNDFQKGDIAEGYSVSREKKESFPLTVTSAQKNPTAFYLCASTLGPAGYTFGSGTRLTVV.